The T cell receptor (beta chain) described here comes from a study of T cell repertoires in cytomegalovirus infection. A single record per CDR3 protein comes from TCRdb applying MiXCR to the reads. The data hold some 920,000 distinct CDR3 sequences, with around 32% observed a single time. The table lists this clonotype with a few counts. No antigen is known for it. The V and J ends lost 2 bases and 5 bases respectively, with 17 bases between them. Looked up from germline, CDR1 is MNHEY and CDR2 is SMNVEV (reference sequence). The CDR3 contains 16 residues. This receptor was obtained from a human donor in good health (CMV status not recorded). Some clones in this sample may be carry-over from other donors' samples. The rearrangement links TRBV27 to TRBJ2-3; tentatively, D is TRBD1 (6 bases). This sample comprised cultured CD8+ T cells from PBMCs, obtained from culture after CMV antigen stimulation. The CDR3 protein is CASSLTFTGSQDTQYF. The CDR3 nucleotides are TGTGCCAGCAGTTTAACGTTCACAGGGAGCCAAGATACGCAGTATTTT.